This TCR beta chain was sequenced during a study of blood T cell repertoires in COVID-19 (dated by TCRdb to 2020 to 2022). Regarding the study in general: Samples from collaborators originated in the United States, Italy and Spain and spanned both the acute and convalescent phases of COVID-19. The samples were drawn from two sources: the first 160 participants of the ongoing ImmuneRACE study, and 950 to 1,500 subjects contributed by 6 global collaborators. The material from the prospective study consisted of cDNA or gDNA derived from T cells, B-cell-depleted T cells, or PBMCs. Deeply sampled blood TCRbeta repertoires from subjects exposed to, actively infected with, or recovered from COVID-19 were included in the dataset. Where available, HLA class I and class II types were taken from metadata supplied by the sample provider and were not determined by assay-based typing. The repertoires were made available in a free public database intended to serve as a resource for research on the immune response to SARS-CoV-2. The sample metadata nearly always contained a de-identified subject ID, COVID-19 status, age in years and sex.

Spanning cysteine to phenylalanine, the CDR3 consists of 13 amino acids. Only the CDR3 part of the read is kept: 39 bases, read in frame from the first base. From the germline V gene, CDR1 is ENHRY and CDR2 is SYGVKD. Trimming removed 4 bases from V and 4 bases from J, leaving 10 bases between the germline ends. The research as a whole found: Clinical and demographic metadata were provided uncurated, with the amount varying by source and participant.

Collaborating institutions collected whole blood in K2EDTA tubes following their own protocols. Collaborator samples were shipped for TCRbeta analysis as frozen whole blood, isolated PBMCs, or DNA extracted from either sample type. Turning to this clone: Its specific antigen is unknown. The record has no base qualities; no much larger clone is one base away.

The immunoSEQ Assay, a bias-controlled multiplex PCR, was used to amplify TCRbeta CDR3 regions from genomic DNA. In the paper's pipeline: Nucleated cell counts per sample were estimated from amplification of reference gene primers within the assay. To quantify the absolute abundance of each unique TCRbeta CDR3 rearrangement, sequence reads were collapsed and filtered. For each sample, productive Simpson clonality was calculated as the square root of Simpson's diversity index over productive rearrangements. TCRdb holds this immuneACCESS table with in-frame rearrangements only. Some clones are missing; in checked studies, unresolved V genes explain under half, and the rest has no known cause. V and J calls and clone size are as listed in that table; D and trimming were resolved from the DNA. The sample table holds 90,000 to 140,000 clones, of which approximately 72% were seen once. In total, the top ten clones hold roughly 21% of the sample.

The clonotype originates from a woman aged 65 to 85 with acute or convalescent COVID-19. Sequences were obtained from peripheral blood. The sequence joins TRBV10-3 to TRBJ2-5; no confident D gene assignment can be made. Read as DNA, the sequence is TGTGCCATCAGTGCCGGTCCGAGAGAGACCCAGTACTTC. This translates into CAISAGPRETQYF.